Shown below are 27 T cell receptor beta chains from a single sample sequenced in a study of blood T cells in healthy people across ages. Primers used in a second PCR of about 7 to 12 cycles were a sample-barcoded 5' primer and a J-beta primer mix. TCRdb fed the 5' RACE reads into MiXCR, producing one record per CDR3 protein. The table shows some 800,000 distinct CDR3 sequences, with around two fifths occurring only once. The sequenced sample consisted of blood. These receptors came from a man aged 55 to 69 in good health.

The gene calls are TRBV3-1 and TRBJ2-1, with D uncertain. Germline V gene data show CDR1 as LGHDT and CDR2 as YNNKEL (reference sequence). The V gene lost 2 bases and the J gene lost 0 bases, with 8 bases spanning the gap. CDR3 length: 15 residues. This chain's CDR3 is CASSQTLRSYNEQFF. Here the CDR3 DNA reads TGTGCCAGCAGCCAAACATTACGCTCCTACAATGAGCAGTTCTTC.

This clonotype was counted a few times. The rearrangement uses TRBV6-2 or TRBV6-3 and TRBJ2-5; D is possibly TRBD2 (6 bases). V was shortened by 1 base and J by 4 bases, with 13 bases between the two germline ends. Germline CDR1 MNHEY, CDR2 SVGEGT. The CDR3 has 15 residues. CDR3 nucleotides: TGTGCCAGCAGTTACTGGGCGGGGCAGGGAGAGACCCAGTACTTC. Its translation is CASSYWAGQGETQYF.

The chain combines TRBV6-5 with TRBJ2-7, with 9 bases aligning to TRBD1. Germline values: CDR1 MNHEY, CDR2 SVGAGI. V was pared by 4 bases and J by 5 bases, with 12 bases of the junction left unmatched. This CDR3 has 16 amino acids. The CDR3 DNA sequence: TGTGCCAGCAGTTTGCCTCGGGGGACAGGGAGCCACGAGCAGTACTTC. Its protein is CASSLPRGTGSHEQYF.

In this sample, this clonotype turned up many times. The V gene is TRBV25-1, the J gene TRBJ2-1; 8 bases align to TRBD1. Germline V gene sequence: CDR1 MGHDK, CDR2 SYGVNS. CDR3 length: 15 residues. The J segment lost 2 bases and the V segment lost 5 bases, leaving 5 bases of the junction unmatched. The CDR3 DNA sequence: TGTGCCAGCAGTCCCGACAGGGGCACCTACAATGAGCAGTTCTTC. Amino acid sequence: CASSPDRGTYNEQFF.

This clonotype was detected only a few times. The chain uses TRBV7-9 and TRBJ2-4; 8 bases are shared with TRBD2. Trimming at V came to 5 bases and at J to 7 bases, leaving 13 bases not matched to a gene. The CDR3 is 16 amino acids. Germline values: CDR1 SEHNR, CDR2 FQNEAQ (reference sequence). The CDR3 sequence is CASSAGGGRVVNIQYF. CDR3 nucleotides: TGTGCCAGCAGCGCGGGGGGTGGCAGGGTGGTCAACATTCAGTACTTC.

This clonotype was counted between two and nine times. An end of the junction does not agree with germline; a read error may underlie this. The chain combines TRBV5-1 with TRBJ2-1; 7 bases line up with TRBD2. The germline V gene has CDR1 SGHRS and CDR2 YFSETQ. This CDR3 is 14 amino acids long. In nucleotides, the CDR3 is TGCGCCAGCAGCCGGGGGGACTCCTTCAATGAGCAGTTCTTC. Translation gives CASSRGDSFNEQFF.

The chain employs TRBV7-9 and TRBJ2-2, with 7 bases fitting TRBD1. Per germline, CDR1 SEHNR and CDR2 FQNEAQ (reference sequence). J gave up 4 bases and V 7 bases, and 9 bases lay outside the gene matches. The CDR3 length is 15 residues. The CDR3 spells CASIPDRTPTGELFF. CDR3 sequence (DNA): TGTGCCAGCATCCCGGACAGGACTCCCACCGGGGAGCTGTTTTTT.

This chain uses TRBV2 with TRBJ2-7; no clear D gene. The DNA end favors TRBJ2-5, so the J call may be wrong. Germline V gene data show CDR1 as SNHLY and CDR2 as FYNNEI. The CDR3 has 12 residues. The CDR3 sequence: CASRSDSKTQYF. The CDR3 nucleotides read TGTGCCAGCAGGAGCGATTCGAAGACCCAGTACTTC.

The rearrangement uses TRBV6-4 and TRBJ1-2, with D perhaps matching TRBD1 (6 bases). Germline values: CDR1 MRHNA, CDR2 SNTAGT. Trimming left V 2 bases short and J 5 bases short, with 12 bases between. The CDR3 has 14 amino acids. CDR3 residues: CASSDPGATYGYTF. CDR3 DNA: TGTGCCAGCAGTGACCCGGGGGCTACTTATGGCTACACCTTC.

V and J are TRBV10-3 and TRBJ2-7, with TRBD1 matching over 10 bases. Per germline, CDR1 ENHRY and CDR2 SYGVKD. The CDR3 loop spans 14 amino acids. V gave up 4 bases and J gave up 5 bases; unmatched junction bases: 5. CDR3 sequence reads: CAISGTGGTDEQYF. The CDR3 coding sequence is TGTGCCATCAGTGGGACAGGGGGAACCGACGAGCAGTACTTC.

V and J are TRBV7-2 and TRBJ2-3; a possible D gene is TRBD1 (5 bases). The CDR3 covers 13 residues. Germline CDR1 SGHTA, CDR2 FQGNSA. Trimming shortened V by 1 base and J by 5 bases, and 7 bases separated the two germline ends. CDR3 amino acids: CASSLGTLDTQYF. CDR3 bases: TGTGCCAGCAGCTTAGGGACACTAGATACGCAGTATTTT.

J is TRBJ2-5 and V is TRBV6-6; D not certain. CDR1 MNHNY and CDR2 SVGAGI come from the germline V gene (reference sequence). The CDR3 loop spans 16 amino acids. Trimming removed 0 bases at V and 4 bases at J, with 15 bases between. The CDR3 loop reads CASSYSGPYDLETQYF. CDR3 DNA: TGTGCCAGCAGTTACTCGGGTCCATATGACCTAGAGACCCAGTACTTC.

V usage is TRBV29-1 and J usage is TRBJ2-1, with 10 bases fitting TRBD1. Looked up from germline, CDR1 is SQVTM and CDR2 is ANQGSEA. The CDR3 consists of 13 residues. Losses at the gene ends were 7 bases for V and 6 bases for J; bases not matched to a gene: 6. CDR3 loop: CSGGQGFVNEQFF. DNA of the CDR3: TGCAGCGGGGGACAGGGGTTCGTCAATGAGCAGTTCTTC.

This clonotype came up a few times. This sequence joins TRBV12-3 or TRBV12-4 and TRBJ1-1; a weak D match, TRBD1 (5 bases). V lost 7 bases to trimming and J lost 0 bases, with 12 bases between them. This CDR3 is built from 14 residues. Here the CDR3 reads CASTLGLLNTEAFF. The DNA of the CDR3 is TGTGCCAGCACCCTGGGACTTCTGAACACTGAAGCTTTCTTT.

The rearrangement links TRBV20-1 to TRBJ2-7; the D gene is possibly TRBD2 (6 bases). Per germline, CDR1 DFQATT and CDR2 SNEGSKA (reference sequence). The V and J ends lost 7 bases and 3 bases respectively, with 16 bases between them. The CDR3 has 13 amino acids. CDR3 protein: CSGWAGYNYEQYF. As DNA, the CDR3 is TGCAGTGGTTGGGCGGGGTACAACTACGAGCAGTACTTC.

This clonotype was recorded a few times. V gene TRBV19 combines with J gene TRBJ2-7, with 9 bases identical to TRBD1. This CDR3 has 14 amino acids. From germline, CDR1 is LNHDA and CDR2 SQIVND (reference sequence). With 2 bases clipped from V and 2 bases from J, the junction kept 1 base outside the gene matches. CDR3 in DNA: TGTGCCAGTAGTATAAACAGGGGGCCCTACGAGCAGTACTTC. Protein: CASSINRGPYEQYF.

This rearrangement joins TRBV7-2 to TRBJ2-5; 12 nucleotides line up with TRBD2. Germline CDR1 and CDR2: SGHTA and FQGNSA. The CDR3 is 19 residues long. V dropped 0 bases and J dropped 1; count of bases not matched to a gene: 9. The CDR3 here is CASSLAPSWTSGVQETQYF. In nucleotides, the CDR3 is TGTGCCAGCAGCTTAGCGCCTTCCTGGACTAGCGGGGTCCAAGAGACCCAGTACTTC. The entire variable domain, with the rest obtained from reference TRBV7-2 and TRBJ2-5, is as follows: GAGVSQSPSNKVTEKGKDVELRCDPISGHTALYWYRQSLGQGLEFLIYFQGNSAPDKSGLPSDRFSAERTGGSVSTLTIQRTQQEDSAVYLCASSLAPSWTSGVQETQYFGPGTRLLVL.

The chain joins TRBV4-3 to TRBJ1-1, with TRBD1 as a possible D gene (5 bases). The CDR3 is 14 amino acids. The V gene's germline CDR1 is LGHNA and CDR2 YSLEER. Deletions cut 0 bases from V and 10 bases from J, with 15 bases between. The CDR3 protein is CASSQDATAQGAFF. DNA for the CDR3: TGCGCCAGCAGCCAAGATGCGACAGCCCAGGGAGCTTTCTTT.

CDR3 DNA sequence: TGTGCCAGCAGTTCACTCTTCGGGGGCGAGGGCTACGAGCAGTACTTC. Encoded protein: CASSSLFGGEGYEQYF. V usage is TRBV6-5 and J usage is TRBJ2-7; tentatively, D is TRBD1 or TRBD2 (6 bases each). V dropped 4 bases and J dropped 3 bases, with 19 bases sitting between them. This CDR3 comprises 16 residues. Germline assignment: CDR1 MNHEY and CDR2 SVGAGI.

This clonotype was seen a few times. V is TRBV12-3 or TRBV12-4 and J is TRBJ1-6; TRBD1 aligns across 8 bases. With 5 bases clipped from V and 9 bases from J, the junction kept 6 bases outside the gene matches. The CDR3 is 14 amino acids. CDR3 sequence reads: CASSPLTGASPLHF. CDR3 DNA: TGTGCCAGCAGTCCTCTGACAGGGGCTTCACCCCTCCACTTT.

The rearrangement joins TRBV6-6 to TRBJ2-7; 9 positions agree with TRBD1. Trimming cost V 6 bases and J 2 bases; bases outside gene matches: 8. CDR3 length equals 15 residues. Germline V gene data show CDR1 as MNHNY and CDR2 as SVGAGI (reference sequence). The CDR3, as DNA: TGTGCCAGCAGCCCCCAACGACAGGGGGCCTACGAGCAGTACTTC. It translates to CASSPQRQGAYEQYF.

Turning to this clonotype: One end of the junction does not line up with germline, which may come from a read error. The chain uses TRBV7-9 and TRBJ2-1; perhaps TRBD2 as D (6 bases). The CDR3 contains 15 residues. Germline V gene data show CDR1 as SEHNR and CDR2 as FQNEAQ (reference sequence). The CDR3 bases are TGTACCAGCAGCTTAGATCCGGGACTCGACAATGAGCAGTTCTTC. It encodes CTSSLDPGLDNEQFF.

This chain uses TRBV20-1 with TRBJ2-2, with TRBD2 matching 8 bases. V lost 0 bases and J lost 4; bases outside the gene matches: 4. This CDR3 has 15 amino acids. Germline assignment: CDR1 DFQATT and CDR2 SNEGSKA (reference sequence). This CDR3 is CSARDTGGRTGELFF. The DNA for the CDR3 is TGCAGTGCTAGAGATACGGGGGGGCGCACCGGGGAGCTGTTTTTT.

The J gene is TRBJ2-5, the V gene TRBV28; TRBD2 agrees at 8 bases. The DNA matches TRBJ2-7 better at its end, which makes the J call doubtful. Germline lookup yields CDR1 MDHEN and CDR2 SYDVKM. CDR3 length: 12 residues. In nucleotides, the CDR3 is TGTGCCACGGGGGGGTCCATATCCGAGCAGTACTTC. Protein product: CATGGSISEQYF.

The rearrangement uses TRBV4-1 and TRBJ2-7, with D possibly being TRBD2 (7 bases). Germline V lookup: CDR1 MGHRA, CDR2 YSYEKL. The CDR3 spans 16 residues. V was clipped by 0 bases and J by 7 bases, with 19 bases between them. The CDR3 spells CASSQDMRGGRFEQYF. CDR3 bases: TGCGCCAGCAGCCAAGATATGAGGGGGGGCCGGTTTGAGCAGTACTTC.

The chain combines TRBV28 with TRBJ1-5; no definite D call. Germline values: CDR1 MDHEN, CDR2 SYDVKM. Deletions cut 7 bases from V and 2 bases from J, with 15 bases between. The CDR3 loop spans 15 amino acids. The CDR3 region is CASINRSGRNQPQHF. In DNA, the CDR3 is TGTGCCAGCATAAATAGGAGTGGACGCAATCAGCCCCAGCATTTT.

The rearrangement joins TRBV28 to TRBJ2-3; D perhaps matches TRBD1 (7 bases). V was pared by 8 bases and J by 0 bases, with 15 bases between. Per the germline V gene, CDR1 is MDHEN and CDR2 is SYDVKM. The CDR3 runs 15 residues. Here the CDR3 reads CASGRGRGSTDTQYF. DNA of the CDR3: TGTGCCAGCGGGCGGGGCAGGGGGAGCACAGATACGCAGTATTTT.